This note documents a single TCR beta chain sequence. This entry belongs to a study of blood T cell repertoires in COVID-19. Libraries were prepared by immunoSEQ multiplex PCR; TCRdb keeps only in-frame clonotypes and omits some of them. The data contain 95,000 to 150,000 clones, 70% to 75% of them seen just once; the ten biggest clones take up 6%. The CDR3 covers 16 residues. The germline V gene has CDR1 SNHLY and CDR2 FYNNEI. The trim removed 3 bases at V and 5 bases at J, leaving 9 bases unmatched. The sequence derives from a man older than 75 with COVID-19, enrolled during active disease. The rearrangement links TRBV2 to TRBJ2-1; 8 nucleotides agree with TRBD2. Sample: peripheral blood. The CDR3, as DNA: TGTGCCAGCAGTGATAGAACGGGAGGGCACCACAATGAGCAGTTCTTC. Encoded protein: CASSDRTGGHHNEQFF.